These T cell receptor beta chains were read from a single sample in a study of cytomegalovirus exposure and HLA in healthy donors. Some clones are missing from TCRdb's copy, which holds only in-frame ones; the method was immunoSEQ multiplex PCR. The sample holds some 150,000 clones, 65% to 80% seen once. Input material: PBMCs. The receptors originated from a woman aged 40 to 49 in good health and CMV-seronegative. The CDR3 runs from the conserved cysteine through the conserved F or W. A D gene is named only where the DNA matches it firmly. Some rows mark clone size as missing; the rest say once, few, many or name a class of expanded clone.

.	TRBJ1-2	few	TRBV5-8	13	TGTGCCAGCAGCCCGGACAGAAACTATGGCTACACCTTC	CASSPDRNYGYTF
TRBD1	TRBJ1-4	.	TRBV28	15	TGTGCCAGCAGTACCCCGGGACAGCCTAATGAAAAACTGTTTTTT	CASSTPGQPNEKLFF
TRBD1	TRBJ1-2	.	TRBV2	14	TGTGCCAGCAGGAGAGACAGGGGGGCCTATGGCTACACCTTC	CASRRDRGAYGYTF
.	TRBJ2-7	few	TRBV14	15	TGTGCCAGCAGCCAAGTAGACACTCCCTCCTACGAGCAGTACTTC	CASSQVDTPSYEQYF
TRBD1	TRBJ1-1	.	TRBV6-7	19	TGTGCCAGCAGTTATTGCCCCCCCCGACAGGGGGAGCCGAGCACTGAAGCTTTCTTT	CASSYCPPRQGEPSTEAFF
.	TRBJ2-7	.	TRBV5-1	14	TGCGCCAGCAGCTTGGTTTCGAGCTCCTACGAGCAGTACTTC	CASSLVSSSYEQYF
.	TRBJ2-3	.	TRBV27	13	TGTGCCAGCAGTTACAGAAGCACAGATACGCAGTATTTT	CASSYRSTDTQYF
.	TRBJ2-3	.	TRBV12-5	20	TGTGCTAGTGGTTCCACCCTAATACCGGGCAGGGGAGTTCCAACAGATACGCAGTATTTT	CASGSTLIPGRGVPTDTQYF
.	TRBJ1-1	.	TRBV7-6	14	TGTGCCAGCAGCTCAGGACAGCCGAACACTGAAGCTTTCTTT	CASSSGQPNTEAFF
TRBD1	TRBJ1-2	few	TRBV7-9	14	TGTGCCAGCAGCTTAGCCGGGACAGCCTATGGCTACACCTTC	CASSLAGTAYGYTF
TRBD1	TRBJ2-7	once	TRBV6-5	13	TGTGCCAGCAGATGGGACAGGAGTTACGAGCAGTACTTC	CASRWDRSYEQYF
.	TRBJ2-3	.	TRBV7-9	12	TGTGCCAGCAGCTTAGGGCAGGTTAAGCAGTATTTT	CASSLGQVKQYF
.	TRBJ2-7	.	TRBV5-6	11	TGTGCCAGCAGCCGAGACTACGAGCAGTACTTC	CASSRDYEQYF
TRBD1	TRBJ1-6	.	TRBV5-1	16	TGCGCCAGCTCAACAGGGGGCGGAAAGAGGCATTCACCCCTCCACTTT	CASSTGGGKRHSPLHF
.	TRBJ1-4	few	TRBV25-1	15	TGTGCCAGCAGTGAAAGGGGCGCAACTAATGAAAAACTGTTTTTT	CASSERGATNEKLFF
TRBD2	TRBJ2-4	.	TRBV6-5	14	TGTGCCAGCAGTTACTCTAGCGGGGAAAACATTCAGTACTTC	CASSYSSGENIQYF
TRBD1	TRBJ2-7	.	TRBV25-1	14	TGTGCCAGCAGTGATACCGGGACAGTATACGAGCAGTACTTC	CASSDTGTVYEQYF
.	TRBJ1-1	.	TRBV30	11	TGTGCCTGGAGGGACGCCAGGGGAGCTTTCTTT	CAWRDARGAFF
.	TRBJ1-1	.	TRBV28	17	TGTGCCAGCAGCACCCCATTAGGGCAGGGTATGAACACTGAAGCTTTCTTT	CASSTPLGQGMNTEAFF
TRBD1	TRBJ2-6	.	TRBV23-1	18	TGCGCCAGCACGTTAACCACTGGACAGGGGTCTATGGCCAACGTCCTGACTTTC	CASTLTTGQGSMANVLTF
TRBD1	TRBJ1-2	.	TRBV6-5	15	TGTGCCAGCAGTTCCCACAGGGGGAAGGGCTATGGCTACACCTTC	CASSSHRGKGYGYTF
TRBD1	TRBJ1-2	.	TRBV4-1	15	TGCGCCAGCAGCCAAGAAGCGGACAGGATAGGTGGCTACACCTTC	CASSQEADRIGGYTF
TRBD2	TRBJ2-1	.	TRBV2	17	TGTGCCAGGGAGGGCGGGAGGTCTAAAACTGACTACAATGAGCAGTTCTTC	CAREGGRSKTDYNEQFF
TRBD1	TRBJ1-1	few	TRBV10-3	17	TGTGCCATCAGTGAGTCTACAGGGGTCGGGATGAACACTGAAGCTTTCTTT	CAISESTGVGMNTEAFF
TRBD2	TRBJ2-1	.	TRBV10-2	18	TGCGCCGGCGCGAGCGGGACTAGCGGGGGGTTCTCCTACAATGAGCAGTTCTTC	CAGASGTSGGFSYNEQFF
.	TRBJ1-5	few	TRBV10-3	18	TGTGCCATCAGTGAATCGACTAGAAACCCCCCATTGAATCAGCCCCAGCATTTT	CAISESTRNPPLNQPQHF
.	TRBJ1-2	.	TRBV27	13	TGTGCCAGCAGTTGGGGCAGGGGCTATGGCTACACCTTC	CASSWGRGYGYTF
TRBD1	TRBJ1-3	.	TRBV7-9	14	TGTGCCAGCAGCTTAGTAGGACAGGAGGACACCATATATTTT	CASSLVGQEDTIYF
.	TRBJ1-4	few	TRBV18	16	TGTGCCAGCTCACCACCGGACTCCTCAACTAATGAAAAACTGTTTTTT	CASSPPDSSTNEKLFF
.	TRBJ1-1	few	TRBV7-9	13	TGTGCCAGCAGCTCCGGGAGCAAACTCGAAGCTTTCTTT	CASSSGSKLEAFF
TRBD2	TRBJ2-1	.	TRBV7-9	19	TGTGCCAGCAGTCATAACCCCGGGACTAGCGGGAGAGTGGGCAATGAGCAGTTCTTC	CASSHNPGTSGRVGNEQFF
TRBD1	TRBJ1-1	few	TRBV27	15	TGTGCCAGCAGTTTATCGGACAGGGCGCCTACTGAAGCTTTCTTT	CASSLSDRAPTEAFF
.	TRBJ1-5	once	TRBV14	13	TGTGCCAGCAGCCAAGAATGGGGCCAGCCCCAGCATTTT	CASSQEWGQPQHF
.	TRBJ1-1	.	TRBV10-1	18	TGCGCCAGCAGTGAGTCGGCGTTAGGGACTTTAGGTGGAACTGAAGCTTTCTTT	CASSESALGTLGGTEAFF
.	TRBJ2-7	.	TRBV11-2	15	TGTGCCAGCAGCTCCGGGGGACTTACATTCCACGAGCAGTACTTC	CASSSGGLTFHEQYF
.	TRBJ1-2	.	TRBV7-8	17	TGTGCCAGCACCCAAACCCGCTGGGGCAGGGGTTATAATGGCTACACCTTC	CASTQTRWGRGYNGYTF
.	TRBJ2-3	.	TRBV14	18	TGTGCCAGCAGCCCATTCGCGGCAGCCCCTCTTCGCACAGATACGCAGTATTTT	CASSPFAAAPLRTDTQYF
TRBD1	TRBJ2-7	.	TRBV29-1	12	TGCAGCGTTGAACCCCGACAGGGCGAGCAGTACTTC	CSVEPRQGEQYF
TRBD1	TRBJ1-2	.	TRBV2	11	TGTGCCAGGCGGACAGGGTTCGGCTACACCTTC	CARRTGFGYTF
TRBD1	TRBJ1-1	.	TRBV2	15	TGTGCCAGCAGTGCAACGGGACAGAGGAACACTGAAGCTTTCTTT	CASSATGQRNTEAFF
TRBD1	TRBJ2-7	once	TRBV27	14	TGTGCCAGCAGTTCCCGAGGGGGCCCCTACGAGCAGTACTTC	CASSSRGGPYEQYF
.	TRBJ2-3	.	TRBV12-2	19	TGTGCAAGTCGCCTGGGGATTCTTGGGGGACAGGGAAAATCAGATACGCAGTATTTT	CASRLGILGGQGKSDTQYF
TRBD2	TRBJ2-1	.	TRBV6-1	15	TGTGCCAGCGGTGGACTAGCGGGAGTACGTAGTGAGCAGTTCTTC	CASGGLAGVRSEQFF
.	TRBJ1-3	.	TRBV7-9	17	TGTGCCAGCAGCCCCTGGACCGGGAAGAGCTCTGGAAACACCATATATTTT	CASSPWTGKSSGNTIYF
TRBD2	TRBJ2-7	few	TRBV18	16	TGTGCCAGCTCACCACTCCTAGCGGGAGAGGGCTACGAGCAGTACTTC	CASSPLLAGEGYEQYF
.	TRBJ1-1	.	TRBV5-4	15	TGTGCCAGCAGCCAAGTGGCATCCTCGAACACTGAAGCTTTCTTT	CASSQVASSNTEAFF
TRBD1	TRBJ2-5	.	TRBV18	16	TGTGCCAGCTCACGACCGGGGACAGGGGGCCAAGAGACCCAGTACTTC	CASSRPGTGGQETQYF
.	TRBJ1-2	.	TRBV30	18	TGTGCCTGGAGCGAACCCCTCCCCTCAGGGTACGGGGGCTATGGCTACACCTTC	CAWSEPLPSGYGGYGYTF
.	TRBJ1-1	.	TRBV7-9	13	TGTGCCAGTACCTCGACAGGGAACACTGAAGCTTTCTTT	CASTSTGNTEAFF
.	TRBJ1-1	.	TRBV5-4	15	TGTGCCAGCAGTTCGGGTTTGATGGAGAACACTGAAGCTTTCTTT	CASSSGLMENTEAFF
TRBD2	TRBJ2-7	few	TRBV28	16	TGTGCCAGCAGGTCGGGAGCGGCTAGCGGGGGCAACGAGCAGTACTTC	CASRSGAASGGNEQYF
.	TRBJ1-1	.	TRBV13	15	TGTGCCAGCAGCCTCCTAGGCGGAAGGAACACTGAAGCTTTCTTT	CASSLLGGRNTEAFF
.	TRBJ1-2	.	TRBV27	13	TGTGCCAGCAGTTTAACGGGAAACTATGGCTACACCTTC	CASSLTGNYGYTF
TRBD2	TRBJ2-3	.	TRBV27	14	TGTGCCAGCCGACTAGCGGGAGGTCAAGATACGCAGTATTTT	CASRLAGGQDTQYF
TRBD1	TRBJ1-2	.	TRBV5-6	14	TGTGCCAGCAGCGGGGGACAGGGACCCTATGGCTACACCTTC	CASSGGQGPYGYTF
TRBD1	TRBJ2-3	.	TRBV6-1	15	TGTGCCAGCAGTGTAGAGACAGGGGGCACAGATACGCAGTATTTT	CASSVETGGTDTQYF